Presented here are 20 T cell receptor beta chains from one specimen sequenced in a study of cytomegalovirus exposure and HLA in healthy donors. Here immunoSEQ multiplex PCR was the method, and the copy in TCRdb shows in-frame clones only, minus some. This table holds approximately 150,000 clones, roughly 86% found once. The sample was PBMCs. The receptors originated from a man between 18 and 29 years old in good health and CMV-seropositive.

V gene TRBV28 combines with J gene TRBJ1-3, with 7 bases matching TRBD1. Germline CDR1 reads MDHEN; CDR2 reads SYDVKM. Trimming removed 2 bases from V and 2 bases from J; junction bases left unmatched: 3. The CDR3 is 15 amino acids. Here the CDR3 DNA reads TGTGCCAGCAGTTTAGGGACAGTAGCTGGAAACACCATATATTTT. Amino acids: CASSLGTVAGNTIYF.

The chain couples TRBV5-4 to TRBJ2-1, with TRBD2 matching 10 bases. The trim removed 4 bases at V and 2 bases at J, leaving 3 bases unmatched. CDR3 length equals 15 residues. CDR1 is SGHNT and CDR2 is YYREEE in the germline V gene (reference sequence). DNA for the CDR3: TGTGCCAGCAGCCAGCGGGAGGGCACCTACAATGAGCAGTTCTTC. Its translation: CASSQREGTYNEQFF.

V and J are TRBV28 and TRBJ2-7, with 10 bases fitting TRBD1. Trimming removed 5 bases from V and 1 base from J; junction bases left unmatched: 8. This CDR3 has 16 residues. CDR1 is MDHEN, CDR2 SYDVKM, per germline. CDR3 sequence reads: CASSTYGTGASYEQYF. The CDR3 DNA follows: TGTGCCAGCAGTACCTACGGGACAGGGGCATCCTACGAGCAGTACTTC.

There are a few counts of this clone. The DNA for the CDR3 is TGTGCCAGCTCACCGGACAGCTCCTACGAGCAGTACTTC. It is translated as CASSPDSSYEQYF. This chain connects TRBV18 to TRBJ2-7, with D possibly TRBD1 on 6 matching bases. CDR3 length: 13 residues. V shed 3 bases and J shed 0 bases, with 6 bases lying between them. Germline CDR1 reads KGHSH; CDR2 reads LQKENI.

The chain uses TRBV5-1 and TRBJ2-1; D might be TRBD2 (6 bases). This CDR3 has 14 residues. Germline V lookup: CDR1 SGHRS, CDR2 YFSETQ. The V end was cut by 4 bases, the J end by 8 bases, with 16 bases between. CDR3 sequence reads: CASSLERAGDEQFF. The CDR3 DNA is TGCGCCAGCAGCCTGGAAAGAGCGGGCGATGAGCAGTTCTTC.

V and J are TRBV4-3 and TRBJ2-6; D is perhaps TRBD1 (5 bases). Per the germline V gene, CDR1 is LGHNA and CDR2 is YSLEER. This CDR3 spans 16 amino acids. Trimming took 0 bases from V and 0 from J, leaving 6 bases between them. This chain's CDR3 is CASSQDDSSGANVLTF. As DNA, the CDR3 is TGCGCCAGCAGCCAAGATGACAGCTCTGGGGCCAACGTCCTGACTTTC.

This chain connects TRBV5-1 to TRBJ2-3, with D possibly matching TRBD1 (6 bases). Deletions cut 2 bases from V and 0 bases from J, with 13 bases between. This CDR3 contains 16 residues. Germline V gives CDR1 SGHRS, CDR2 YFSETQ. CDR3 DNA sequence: TGCGCCAGCAGCTTTAATTCCCAGGGGAGCACAGATACGCAGTATTTT. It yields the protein CASSFNSQGSTDTQYF.

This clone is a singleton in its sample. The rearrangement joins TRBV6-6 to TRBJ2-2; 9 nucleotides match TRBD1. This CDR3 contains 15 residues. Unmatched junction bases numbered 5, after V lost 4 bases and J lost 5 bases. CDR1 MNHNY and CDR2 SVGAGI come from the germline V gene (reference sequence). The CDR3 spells CASSSRTGVTGELFF. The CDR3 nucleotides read TGTGCCAGCAGTTCTAGGACAGGGGTAACCGGGGAGCTGTTTTTT.

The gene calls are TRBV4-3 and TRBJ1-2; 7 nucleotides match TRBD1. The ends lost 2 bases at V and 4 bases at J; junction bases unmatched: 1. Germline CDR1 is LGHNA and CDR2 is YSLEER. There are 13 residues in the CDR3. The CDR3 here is CASSQNRGYGYTF. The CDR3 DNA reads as TGCGCCAGCAGCCAAAACAGGGGCTATGGCTACACCTTC.

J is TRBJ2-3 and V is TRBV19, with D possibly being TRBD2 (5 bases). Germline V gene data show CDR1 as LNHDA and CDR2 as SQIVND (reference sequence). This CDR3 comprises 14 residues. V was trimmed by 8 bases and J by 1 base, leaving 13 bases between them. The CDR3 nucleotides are TGTGCCAGTGGGCTGGGAGTCCGCACAGATACGCAGTATTTT. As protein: CASGLGVRTDTQYF.

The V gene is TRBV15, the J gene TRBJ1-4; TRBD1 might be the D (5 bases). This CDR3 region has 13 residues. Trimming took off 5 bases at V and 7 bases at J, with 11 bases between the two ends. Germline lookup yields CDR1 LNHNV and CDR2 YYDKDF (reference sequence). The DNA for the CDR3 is TGTGCCACCAGCCCCTGGGGGGGTGAAAAACTGTTTTTT. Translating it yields CATSPWGGEKLFF.

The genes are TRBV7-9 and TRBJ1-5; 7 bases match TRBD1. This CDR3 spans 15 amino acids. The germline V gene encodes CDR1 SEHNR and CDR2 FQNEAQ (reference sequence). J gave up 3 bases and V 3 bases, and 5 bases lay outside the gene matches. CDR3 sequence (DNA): TGTGCCAGCAGCTTTGCAGGGGGTAACAATCAGCCCCAGCATTTT. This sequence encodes CASSFAGGNNQPQHF.

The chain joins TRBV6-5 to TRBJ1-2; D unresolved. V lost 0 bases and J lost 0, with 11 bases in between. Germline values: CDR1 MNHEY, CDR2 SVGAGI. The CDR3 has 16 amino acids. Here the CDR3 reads CASSYSAGRANYGYTF. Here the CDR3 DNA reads TGTGCCAGCAGTTACTCGGCGGGAAGAGCTAACTATGGCTACACCTTC.

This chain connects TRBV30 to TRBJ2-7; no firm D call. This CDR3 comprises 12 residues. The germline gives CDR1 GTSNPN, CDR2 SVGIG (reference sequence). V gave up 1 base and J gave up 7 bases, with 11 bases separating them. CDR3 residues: CAWSAIEWEQYF. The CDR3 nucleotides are TGTGCCTGGAGTGCCATCGAGTGGGAGCAGTACTTC.

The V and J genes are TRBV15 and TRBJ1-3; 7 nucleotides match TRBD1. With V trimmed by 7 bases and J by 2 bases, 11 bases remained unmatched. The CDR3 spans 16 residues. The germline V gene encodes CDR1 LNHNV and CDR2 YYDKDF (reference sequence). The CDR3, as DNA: TGTGCCACCAAACAGGGGAGAGCCTTAACTGGAAACACCATATATTTT. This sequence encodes CATKQGRALTGNTIYF.

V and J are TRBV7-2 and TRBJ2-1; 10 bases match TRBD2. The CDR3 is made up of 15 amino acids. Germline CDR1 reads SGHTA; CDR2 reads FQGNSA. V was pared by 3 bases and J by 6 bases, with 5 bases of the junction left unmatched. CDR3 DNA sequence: TGTGCCAGCAGCTTTCGACTAGCGGGTCGCAATGAGCAGTTCTTC. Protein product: CASSFRLAGRNEQFF.

CDR3 region: CAEGEGGFTEAFF. The DNA for the CDR3 is TGTGCCGAGGGGGAGGGCGGCTTCACTGAAGCTTTCTTT. The chain uses TRBV7-2 and TRBJ1-1; possibly TRBD1 for D (6 bases). Germline V gives CDR1 SGHTA, CDR2 FQGNSA. V dropped 11 bases and J dropped 4 bases, with 17 bases sitting between them. This CDR3 spans 13 amino acids.

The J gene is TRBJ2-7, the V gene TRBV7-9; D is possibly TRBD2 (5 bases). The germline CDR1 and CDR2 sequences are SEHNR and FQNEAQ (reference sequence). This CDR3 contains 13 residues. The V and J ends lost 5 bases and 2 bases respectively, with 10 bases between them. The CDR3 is CASSMTGAYEQYF. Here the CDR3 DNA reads TGTGCCAGCAGCATGACCGGGGCCTACGAGCAGTACTTC.

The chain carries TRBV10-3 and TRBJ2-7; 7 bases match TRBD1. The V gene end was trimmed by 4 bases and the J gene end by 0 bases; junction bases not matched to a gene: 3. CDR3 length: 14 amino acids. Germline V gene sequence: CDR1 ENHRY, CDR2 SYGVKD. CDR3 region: CAISGGQSSYEQYF. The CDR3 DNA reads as TGTGCCATCAGTGGGGGACAGAGCTCCTACGAGCAGTACTTC.

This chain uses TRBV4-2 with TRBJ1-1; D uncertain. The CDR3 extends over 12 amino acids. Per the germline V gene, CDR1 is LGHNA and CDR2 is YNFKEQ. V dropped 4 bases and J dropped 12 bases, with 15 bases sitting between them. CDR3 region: CASSPPRGGTFF. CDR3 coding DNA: TGTGCCAGCAGCCCTCCCCGGGGAGGGACTTTCTTT.